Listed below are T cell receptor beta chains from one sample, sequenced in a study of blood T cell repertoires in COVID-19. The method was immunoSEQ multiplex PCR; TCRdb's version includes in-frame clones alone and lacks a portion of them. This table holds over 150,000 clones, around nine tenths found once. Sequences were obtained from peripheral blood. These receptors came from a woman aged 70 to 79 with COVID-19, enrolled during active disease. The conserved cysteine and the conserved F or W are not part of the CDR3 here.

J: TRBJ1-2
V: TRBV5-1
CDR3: ASSLVSEANYGYT

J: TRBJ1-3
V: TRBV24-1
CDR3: ATSDSGSGRNTIY

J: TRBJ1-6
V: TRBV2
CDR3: ATRGSAYNSPLH

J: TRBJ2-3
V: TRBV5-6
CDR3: ASSNPPGTSGVSTDTQY

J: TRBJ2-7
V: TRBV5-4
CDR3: ASSPGTSGGNYEQY

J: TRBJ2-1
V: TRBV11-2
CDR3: ASSRRTRGDSYNEQF

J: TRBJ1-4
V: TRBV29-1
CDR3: SVDVGGEKLF

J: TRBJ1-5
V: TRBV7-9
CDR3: ASSTGQYNQPQH

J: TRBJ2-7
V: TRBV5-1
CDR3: ASSLGPEGYEQY

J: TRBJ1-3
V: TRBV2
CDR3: ATIGLGSSGNTIY

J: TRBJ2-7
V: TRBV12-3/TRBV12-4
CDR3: ASSLAESLEQY

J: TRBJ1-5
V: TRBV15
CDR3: ATSRGKTRGGQPQH

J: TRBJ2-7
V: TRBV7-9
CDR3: ASRGVGYEQY

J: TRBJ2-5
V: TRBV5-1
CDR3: ASSLGRTGGLETQY

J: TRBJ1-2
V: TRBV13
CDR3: ASSLGAGEEYGYT

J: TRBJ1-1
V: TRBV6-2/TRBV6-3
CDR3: ASSYRGQGTEAF

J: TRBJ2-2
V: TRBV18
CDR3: ASSPNNARGNTGELF

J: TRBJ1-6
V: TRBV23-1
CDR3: ASSPKKMRPGQGSHSPLH

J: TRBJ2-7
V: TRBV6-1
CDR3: ASSESPYLAVGNEQY

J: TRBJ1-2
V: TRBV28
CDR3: ASSLTGRESYGYT

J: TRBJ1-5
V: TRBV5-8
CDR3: ASSGGTGLGQPQH

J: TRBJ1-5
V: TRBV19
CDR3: ASSMGAGNQPQH

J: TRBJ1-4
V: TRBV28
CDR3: ASTGLFEQLF

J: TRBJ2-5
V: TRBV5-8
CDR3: ASSSGDRAQVAQY

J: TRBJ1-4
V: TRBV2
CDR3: ASLEQVADEKLF

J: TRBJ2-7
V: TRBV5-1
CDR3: ASSSIVDEQY

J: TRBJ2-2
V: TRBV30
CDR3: AWIRGGNTGELF

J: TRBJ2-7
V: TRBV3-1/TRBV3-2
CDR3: ASSQDLAGGFLQY

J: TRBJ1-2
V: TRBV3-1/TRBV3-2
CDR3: ASRTGGGTLPRGYT

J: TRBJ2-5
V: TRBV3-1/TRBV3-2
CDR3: ASSQASPSGETQY

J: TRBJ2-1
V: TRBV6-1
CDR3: ASSEETSGGREQF

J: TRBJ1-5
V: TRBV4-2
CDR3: ASSYFLMLGADQPQH

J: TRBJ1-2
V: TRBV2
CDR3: ASSVGTGSLGGYT

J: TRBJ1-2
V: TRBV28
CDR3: ASRKFIANQGYT

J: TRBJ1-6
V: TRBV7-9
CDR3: ASSLMGSSYNSPLH

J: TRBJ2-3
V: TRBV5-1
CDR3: ASSLWSSGGAGDTQY

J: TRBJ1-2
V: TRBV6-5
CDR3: ASRWRDYGYT

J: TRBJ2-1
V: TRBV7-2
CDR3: ASTLAQGLYGEQF

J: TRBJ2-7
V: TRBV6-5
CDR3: ASSYSPATDSYEQY

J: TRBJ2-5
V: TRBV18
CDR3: ASSPGAGGETQY

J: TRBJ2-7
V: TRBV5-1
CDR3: ASSHGPTGAYEQY

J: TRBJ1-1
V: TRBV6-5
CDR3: ASRLQGQLNTEAF

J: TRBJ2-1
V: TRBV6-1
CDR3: ASSDSQGRTYNEQF

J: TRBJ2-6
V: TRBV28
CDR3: ATKDSIAGANVLT

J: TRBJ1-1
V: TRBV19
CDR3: ASSRPGTGFTEAF

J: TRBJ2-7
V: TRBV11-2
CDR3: ASSLEGQASYEQY

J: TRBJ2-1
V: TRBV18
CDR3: ASSYGTDNEQF

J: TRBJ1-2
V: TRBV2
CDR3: ASSEGRPDYYGYT

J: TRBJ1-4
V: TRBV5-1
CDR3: ASSFRQGLNEKLF